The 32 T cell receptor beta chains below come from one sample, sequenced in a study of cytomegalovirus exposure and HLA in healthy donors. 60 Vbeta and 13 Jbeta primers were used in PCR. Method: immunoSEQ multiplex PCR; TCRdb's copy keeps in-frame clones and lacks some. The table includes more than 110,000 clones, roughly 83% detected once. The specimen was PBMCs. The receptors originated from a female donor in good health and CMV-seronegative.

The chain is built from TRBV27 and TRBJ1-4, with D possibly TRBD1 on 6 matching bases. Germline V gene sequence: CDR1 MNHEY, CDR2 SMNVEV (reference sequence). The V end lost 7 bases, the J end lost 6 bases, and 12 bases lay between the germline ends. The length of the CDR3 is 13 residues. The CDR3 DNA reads TGTGCCAGCAAGTCTGAGGGGGATGAAAAACTGTTTTTT. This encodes CASKSEGDEKLFF.

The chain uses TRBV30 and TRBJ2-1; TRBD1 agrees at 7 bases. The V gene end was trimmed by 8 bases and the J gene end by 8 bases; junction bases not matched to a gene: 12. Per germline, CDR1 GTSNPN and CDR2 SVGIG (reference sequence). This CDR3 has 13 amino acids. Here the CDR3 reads CAGSGGLRDEQFF. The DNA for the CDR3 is TGTGCCGGATCAGGGGGTTTGAGGGATGAGCAGTTCTTC. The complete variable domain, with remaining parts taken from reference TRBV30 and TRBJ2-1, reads SQTIHQWPATLVQPVGSPLSLECTVEGTSNPNLYWYRQAAGRGLQLLFYSVGIGQISSEVPQNLSASRPQDRQFILSSKKLLLSDSGFYLCAGSGGLRDEQFFGPGTRLTVL.

DNA of the CDR3: TGTGCCAGCAGCCCTAGGGACAGGGACTACGAGCAGTACTTC. Translated, it gives CASSPRDRDYEQYF. The V and J genes are TRBV5-6 and TRBJ2-7, with 9 bases matching TRBD1. The V gene's germline CDR1 is SGHDT and CDR2 YYEEEE. The CDR3 loop spans 14 amino acids. The trim removed 4 bases at V and 3 bases at J, leaving 5 bases unmatched.

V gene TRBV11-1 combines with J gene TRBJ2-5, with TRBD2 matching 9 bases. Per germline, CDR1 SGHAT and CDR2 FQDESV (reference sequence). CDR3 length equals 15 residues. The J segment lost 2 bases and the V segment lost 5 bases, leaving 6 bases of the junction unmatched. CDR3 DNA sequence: TGTGCCAGCAGCGCTCTAGCGGGGTTACAAGAGACCCAGTACTTC. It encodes CASSALAGLQETQYF.

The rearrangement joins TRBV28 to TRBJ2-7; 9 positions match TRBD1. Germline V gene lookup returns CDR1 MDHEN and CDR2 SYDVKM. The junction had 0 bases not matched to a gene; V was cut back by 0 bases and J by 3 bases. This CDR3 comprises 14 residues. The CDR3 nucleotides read TGTGCCAGCAGTTTATGGACAGGGGGCTACGAGCAGTACTTC. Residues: CASSLWTGGYEQYF.

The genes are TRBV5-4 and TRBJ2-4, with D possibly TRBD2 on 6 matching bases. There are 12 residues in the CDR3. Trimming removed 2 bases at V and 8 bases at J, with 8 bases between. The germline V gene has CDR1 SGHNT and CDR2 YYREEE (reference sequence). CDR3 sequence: CASSFTGDIQYF. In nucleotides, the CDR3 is TGTGCCAGCAGCTTCACGGGAGACATTCAGTACTTC.

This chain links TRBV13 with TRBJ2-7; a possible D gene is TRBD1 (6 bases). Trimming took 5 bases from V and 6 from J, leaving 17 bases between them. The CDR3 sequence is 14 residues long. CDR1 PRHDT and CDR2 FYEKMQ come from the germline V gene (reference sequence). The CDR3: CASSPQGMGGEQYF. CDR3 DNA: TGTGCCAGCAGCCCCCAGGGGATGGGTGGCGAGCAGTACTTC.

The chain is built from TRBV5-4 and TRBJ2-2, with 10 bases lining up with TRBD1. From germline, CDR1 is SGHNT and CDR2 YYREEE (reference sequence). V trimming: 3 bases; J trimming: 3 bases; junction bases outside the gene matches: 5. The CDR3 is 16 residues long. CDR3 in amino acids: CASSSGTGAHTGELFF. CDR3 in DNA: TGTGCCAGCAGCTCCGGGACAGGGGCCCACACCGGGGAGCTGTTTTTT.

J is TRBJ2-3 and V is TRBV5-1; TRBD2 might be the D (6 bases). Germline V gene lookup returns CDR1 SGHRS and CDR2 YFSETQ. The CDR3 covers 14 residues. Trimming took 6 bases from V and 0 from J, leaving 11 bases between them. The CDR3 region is CASMAGLSTDTQYF. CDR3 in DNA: TGCGCCAGCATGGCGGGGCTGAGCACAGATACGCAGTATTTT.

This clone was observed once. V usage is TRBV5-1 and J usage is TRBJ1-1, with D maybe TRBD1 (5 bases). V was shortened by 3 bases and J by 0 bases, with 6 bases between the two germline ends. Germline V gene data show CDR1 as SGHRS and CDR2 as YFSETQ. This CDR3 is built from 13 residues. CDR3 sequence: CASSWGVNTEAFF. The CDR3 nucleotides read TGCGCCAGCAGCTGGGGGGTGAACACTGAAGCTTTCTTT.

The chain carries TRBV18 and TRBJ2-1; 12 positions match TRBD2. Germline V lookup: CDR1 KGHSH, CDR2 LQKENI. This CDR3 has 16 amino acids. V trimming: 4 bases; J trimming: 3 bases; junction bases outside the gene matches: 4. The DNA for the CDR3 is TGTGCCAGCTCACGCCCACTAGCGGGGGGCTACAATGAGCAGTTCTTC. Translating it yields CASSRPLAGGYNEQFF.

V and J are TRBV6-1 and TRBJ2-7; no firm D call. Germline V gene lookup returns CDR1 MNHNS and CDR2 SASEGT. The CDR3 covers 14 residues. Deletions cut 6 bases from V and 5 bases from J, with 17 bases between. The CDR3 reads CASSPSTIRDEQYF. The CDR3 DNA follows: TGTGCCAGCAGCCCAAGCACGATTCGAGACGAGCAGTACTTC.

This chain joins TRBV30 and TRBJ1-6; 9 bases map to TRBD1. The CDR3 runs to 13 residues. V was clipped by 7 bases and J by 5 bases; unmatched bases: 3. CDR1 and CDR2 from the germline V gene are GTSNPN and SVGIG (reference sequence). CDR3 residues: CASGQGDNSPLHF. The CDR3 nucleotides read TGTGCCTCGGGACAGGGAGATAATTCACCCCTCCACTTT.

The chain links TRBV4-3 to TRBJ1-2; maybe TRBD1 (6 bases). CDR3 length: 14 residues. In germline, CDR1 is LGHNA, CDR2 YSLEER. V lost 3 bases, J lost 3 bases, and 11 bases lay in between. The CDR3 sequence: CASSQTQGDYGYTF. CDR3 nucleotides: TGCGCCAGCAGCCAGACACAGGGAGACTATGGCTACACCTTC.

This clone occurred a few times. This CDR3 is CASSFTGSYEQYF. The CDR3 nucleotides are TGTGCCAGCAGCTTTACAGGCTCCTACGAGCAGTACTTC. The rearrangement joins TRBV7-2 to TRBJ2-7, with D possibly TRBD1 on 5 matching bases. This CDR3 comprises 13 residues. Germline assignment: CDR1 SGHTA and CDR2 FQGNSA. The ends were cut back, 3 bases at V and 0 bases at J, with 6 bases in the middle.

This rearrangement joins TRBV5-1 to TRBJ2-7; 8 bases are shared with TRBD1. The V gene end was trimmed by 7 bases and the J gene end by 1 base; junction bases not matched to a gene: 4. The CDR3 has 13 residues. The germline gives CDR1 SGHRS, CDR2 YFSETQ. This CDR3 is CASSGQVSYEQYF. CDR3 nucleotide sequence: TGCGCCAGCTCGGGACAGGTTTCCTACGAGCAGTACTTC.

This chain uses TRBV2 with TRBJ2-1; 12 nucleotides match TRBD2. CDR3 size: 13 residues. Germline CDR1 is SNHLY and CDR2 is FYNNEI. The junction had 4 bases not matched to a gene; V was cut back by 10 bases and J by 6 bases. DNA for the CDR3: TGTGCCATACCGGGACTAGCGGGCAATGAGCAGTTCTTC. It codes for CAIPGLAGNEQFF.

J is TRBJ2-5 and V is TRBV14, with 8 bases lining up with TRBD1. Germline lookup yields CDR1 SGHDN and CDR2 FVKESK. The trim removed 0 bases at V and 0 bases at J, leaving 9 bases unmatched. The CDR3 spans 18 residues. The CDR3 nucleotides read TGTGCCAGCAGCCAAGATCTGGTGGCAGGGGGCTACCAAGAGACCCAGTACTTC. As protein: CASSQDLVAGGYQETQYF.

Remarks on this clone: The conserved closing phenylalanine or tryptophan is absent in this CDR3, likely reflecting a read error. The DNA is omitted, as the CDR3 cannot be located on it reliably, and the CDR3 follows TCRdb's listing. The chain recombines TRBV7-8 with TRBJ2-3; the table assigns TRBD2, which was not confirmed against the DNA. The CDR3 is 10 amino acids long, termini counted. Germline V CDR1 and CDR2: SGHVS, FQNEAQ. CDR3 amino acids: CASSPRAGDY.

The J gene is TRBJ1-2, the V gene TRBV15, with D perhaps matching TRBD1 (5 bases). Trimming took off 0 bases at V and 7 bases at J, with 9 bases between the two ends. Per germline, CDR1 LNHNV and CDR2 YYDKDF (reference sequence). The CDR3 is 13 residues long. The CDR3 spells CATSRERQSGYTF. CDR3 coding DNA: TGTGCCACCAGCAGAGAGCGACAGTCTGGCTACACCTTC.

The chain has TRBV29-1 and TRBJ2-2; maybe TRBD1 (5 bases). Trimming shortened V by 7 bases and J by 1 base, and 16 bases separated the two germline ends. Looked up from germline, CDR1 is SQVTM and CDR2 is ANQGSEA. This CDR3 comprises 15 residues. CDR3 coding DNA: TGCAGCGCTCAAAGGGGTACGGGGAACACCGGGGAGCTGTTTTTT. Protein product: CSAQRGTGNTGELFF.

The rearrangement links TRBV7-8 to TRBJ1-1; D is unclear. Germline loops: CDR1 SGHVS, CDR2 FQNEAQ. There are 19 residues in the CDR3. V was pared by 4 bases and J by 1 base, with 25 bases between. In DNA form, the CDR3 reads TGTGCCAGCAGCTCTCCAAATATGGCCCCCAGGATTTGGAACACTGAAGCTTTCTTT. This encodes CASSSPNMAPRIWNTEAFF.

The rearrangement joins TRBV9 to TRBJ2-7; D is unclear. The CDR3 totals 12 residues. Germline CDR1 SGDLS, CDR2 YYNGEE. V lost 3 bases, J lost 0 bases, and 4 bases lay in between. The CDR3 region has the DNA TGTGCCAGCAGCGGGAGCTCCTACGAGCAGTACTTC. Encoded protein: CASSGSSYEQYF.

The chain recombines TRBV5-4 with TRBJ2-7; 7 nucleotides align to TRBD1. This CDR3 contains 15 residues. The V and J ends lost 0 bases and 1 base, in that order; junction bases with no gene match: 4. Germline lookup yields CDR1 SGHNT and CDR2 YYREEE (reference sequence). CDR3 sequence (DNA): TGTGCCAGCAGCTTGGATGGCAGGGGGTCCTACGAGCAGTACTTC. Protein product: CASSLDGRGSYEQYF. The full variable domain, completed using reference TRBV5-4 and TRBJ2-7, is ETGVTQSPTHLIKTRGQQVTLRCSSQSGHNTVSWYQQALGQGPQFIFQYYREEENGRGNFPPRFSGLQFPNYSSELNVNALELDDSALYLCASSLDGRGSYEQYFGPGTRLTVT.

CDR3 sequence (DNA): TGTGCCTGGAGGGGGGGACCTACTCTACCCTCTGGAAACACCATATATTTT. Protein: CAWRGGPTLPSGNTIYF. V and J are TRBV30 and TRBJ1-3; TRBD1 is a possible D gene (5 bases). Deletions cut 3 bases from V and 0 bases from J, with 18 bases between. The CDR3 spans 17 residues. CDR1 is GTSNPN, CDR2 SVGIG, per germline (reference sequence).

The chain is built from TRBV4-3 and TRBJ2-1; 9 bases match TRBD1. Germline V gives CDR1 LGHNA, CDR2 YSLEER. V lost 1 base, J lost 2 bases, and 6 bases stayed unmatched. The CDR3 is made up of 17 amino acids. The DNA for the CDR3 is TGCGCCAGCAGCCAAGCTCTGACAGGGGGAGCCTACAATGAGCAGTTCTTC. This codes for CASSQALTGGAYNEQFF.

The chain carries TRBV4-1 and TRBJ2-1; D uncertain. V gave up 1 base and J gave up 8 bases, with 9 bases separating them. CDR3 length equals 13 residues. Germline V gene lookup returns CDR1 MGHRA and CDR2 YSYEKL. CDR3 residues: CASSQVLGHEQFF. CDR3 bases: TGCGCCAGCAGCCAAGTATTGGGCCATGAGCAGTTCTTC.

The CDR3 region has the DNA TGTGCCTGGACCCTAAGCTCCAACTACGAGCAGTACTTC. It is translated as CAWTLSSNYEQYF. J is TRBJ2-7 and V is TRBV30; no firm D call. Germline lookup yields CDR1 GTSNPN and CDR2 SVGIG (reference sequence). V dropped 4 bases and J dropped 3 bases, with 13 bases sitting between them. The CDR3 has 13 amino acids.

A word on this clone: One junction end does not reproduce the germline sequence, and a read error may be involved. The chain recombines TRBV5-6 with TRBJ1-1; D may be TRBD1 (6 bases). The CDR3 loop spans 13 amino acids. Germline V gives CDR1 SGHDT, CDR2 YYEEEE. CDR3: CASSAAGGGQGIF. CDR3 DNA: TGTGCCAGCAGCGCGGCGGGCGGGGGCCAGGGGATCTTT.

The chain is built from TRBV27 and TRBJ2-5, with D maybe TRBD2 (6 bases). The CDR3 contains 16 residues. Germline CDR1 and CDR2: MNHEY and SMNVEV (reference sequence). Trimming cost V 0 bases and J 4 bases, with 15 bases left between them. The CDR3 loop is CASSLSGDWRGETQYF. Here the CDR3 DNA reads TGTGCCAGCAGTTTATCCGGGGACTGGCGGGGAGAGACCCAGTACTTC.

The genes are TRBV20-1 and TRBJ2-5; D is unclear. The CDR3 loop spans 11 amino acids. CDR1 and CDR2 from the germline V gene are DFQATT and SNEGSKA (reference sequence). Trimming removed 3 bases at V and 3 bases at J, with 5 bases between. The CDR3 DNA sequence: TGCAGTGCTAGTCTCGAAGAGACCCAGTACTTC. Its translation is CSASLEETQYF.

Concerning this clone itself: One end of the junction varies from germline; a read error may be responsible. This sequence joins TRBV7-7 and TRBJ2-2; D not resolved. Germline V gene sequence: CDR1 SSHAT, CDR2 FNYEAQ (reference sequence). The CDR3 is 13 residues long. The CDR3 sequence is CASSLVYTGELFF. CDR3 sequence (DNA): TGTGCTAGCAGCTTAGTCTACACCGGGGAGCTGTTTTTT.